This T cell receptor beta chain comes out of a study of CD8+ T cells in alopecia areata. The study, taken as a whole, reports: Across lesional scalp, and particularly alopecia totalis/universalis, clonality surpassed that of normal scalp.

Sequencing used cDNA as its template, made by extracting RNA and reverse transcribing it. Produced via immunoSEQ multiplex PCR; TCRdb's table is partial and in-frame only. The table includes 150,000 or so clones, 45% to 60% detected once. As concerns this clone: Its antigen is unknown.

Deletions cut 5 bases from V and 0 bases from J, with 13 bases between. Germline lookup yields CDR1 SGHRS and CDR2 YFSETQ. The CDR3 runs to 15 residues. Sequencing used CD4+ T cells sorted from blood. The chain combines TRBV5-1 with TRBJ2-3; tentative D call: TRBD1 (5 bases). The receptor's source is a human donor in good health. This CDR3 reads CASSIIGASTDTQYF. In DNA form, the CDR3 reads TGCGCCAGCAGTATAATTGGGGCTAGCACAGATACGCAGTATTTT.